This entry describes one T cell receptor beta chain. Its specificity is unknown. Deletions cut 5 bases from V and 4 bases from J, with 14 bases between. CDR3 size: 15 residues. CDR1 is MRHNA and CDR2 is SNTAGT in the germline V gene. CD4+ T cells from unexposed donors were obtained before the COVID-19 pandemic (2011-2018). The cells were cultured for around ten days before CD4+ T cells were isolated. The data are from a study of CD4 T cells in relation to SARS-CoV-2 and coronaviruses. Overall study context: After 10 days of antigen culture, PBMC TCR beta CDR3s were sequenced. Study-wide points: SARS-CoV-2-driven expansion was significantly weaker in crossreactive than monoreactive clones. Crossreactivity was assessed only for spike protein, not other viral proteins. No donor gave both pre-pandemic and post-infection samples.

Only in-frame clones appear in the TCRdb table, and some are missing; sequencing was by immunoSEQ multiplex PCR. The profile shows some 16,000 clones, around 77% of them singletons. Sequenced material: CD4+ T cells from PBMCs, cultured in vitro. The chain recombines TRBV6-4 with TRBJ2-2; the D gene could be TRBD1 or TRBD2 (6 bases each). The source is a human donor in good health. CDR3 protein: CASSNGGPSTGELFF. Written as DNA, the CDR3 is TGTGCCAGCAGTAATGGGGGGCCGTCCACCGGGGAGCTGTTTTTT.